Below are 13 T cell receptor beta chains sequenced from a single sample in a study of breast tumors, draining lymph nodes, adjacent tissues. TCRdb redid the calling of the multiplex PCR reads with MiXCR, one entry per CDR3 protein. This table has over 60,000 distinct CDR3 sequences, about 40% appearing once. Sequencing was done on a sample of breast tumor tissue. These receptors originate from a female donor with breast cancer. Some clones in this sample may be carry-over from other donors' samples.

This chain links TRBV7-9 with TRBJ1-2; tentative D call: TRBD1 (5 bases). The length of the CDR3 is 15 residues. Trimming took 7 bases from V and 2 from J, leaving 17 bases between them. Germline V gene sequence: CDR1 SEHNR, CDR2 FQNEAQ (reference sequence). Here the CDR3 DNA reads TGTGCCAGCACCGACGCCGGGGGGGGGAACTATGGCTACACCTTC. It is translated as CASTDAGGGNYGYTF.

The chain is built from TRBV11-3 and TRBJ1-4; D not certain. Germline V CDR1 and CDR2: SGHNT, YENEEA. Between the trimmed V and J ends, which lost 8 bases and 1 base, there was a span of 5 bases. CDR3 length equals 12 residues. CDR3 sequence (DNA): TGTGCCAGCGTCCAAACTAATGAAAAACTGTTTTTT. Protein product: CASVQTNEKLFF.

Points on this clonotype: As the CDR3 is not closed by the conserved phenylalanine or tryptophan, this likely results from a read error. This rearrangement joins TRBV7-2 to TRBJ2-5, with 9 positions matching TRBD1. The CDR3 runs to 15 residues. V was clipped by 6 bases and J by 5 bases; unmatched bases: 10. Germline V CDR1 and CDR2: SGHTA, FQGNSA. The DNA of the CDR3 is TGTGCCAGCAGTAGACAGGGACAGGGAGGGGAGACCCAGTACCTC. This translates into CASSRQGQGGETQYL.

This clonotype showed up many times. The chain is built from TRBV4-2 and TRBJ2-5, with 8 bases that match TRBD2. Looked up from germline, CDR1 is LGHNA and CDR2 is YNFKEQ. The V and J ends lost 4 bases and 4 bases, in that order; junction bases with no gene match: 14. This CDR3 spans 17 amino acids. In DNA, the CDR3 is TGTGCCAGCAGCCCTGGAACCGGGGAGCGGGAGACAGAGACCCAGTACTTC. Its translation: CASSPGTGERETETQYF.

Ten or more counts support this clonotype. This may be a read error, as it is one base from a much larger clone. This chain uses TRBV9 with TRBJ2-1; D gene unclear. CDR3 length: 14 residues. Germline-derived CDR1 and CDR2 are SGDLS and YYNGEE. In nucleotides, the CDR3 is TGTGCCAGCAGCTTCTGGACGGTATACAATGAGCAGTCCTTC. It specifies CASSFWTVYNEQSF.

The count of this clonotype is one. The chain employs TRBV7-9 and TRBJ1-1; D remains unclear. The ends were cut back, 4 bases at V and 4 bases at J, with 13 bases in the middle. The germline V gene encodes CDR1 SEHNR and CDR2 FQNEAQ (reference sequence). The CDR3 runs to 14 residues. The CDR3 protein is CASSSLDGRTEAFF. DNA for the CDR3: TGTGCCAGCAGCTCCCTGGACGGGCGCACTGAAGCTTTCTTT.

V and J are TRBV12-3 or TRBV12-4 and TRBJ1-6; 9 positions match TRBD1. This CDR3 contains 16 residues. J was trimmed by 5 bases and V by 4 bases; bases with no gene match: 6. This CDR3 reads CASSSDGQGNNSPLHF. The CDR3 nucleotides read TGTGCCAGCAGTTCCGACGGACAGGGGAATAATTCACCCCTCCACTTT.

The count of this clonotype is one. The chain joins TRBV18 to TRBJ1-1; TRBD1 is a possible D gene (5 bases). The CDR3 has 14 amino acids. Trimming stripped 5 bases from V and 4 bases from J, with 14 bases between. Germline-derived CDR1 and CDR2 are KGHSH and LQKENI. CDR3 sequence: CASSTGSWGTEAFF. CDR3 nucleotides: TGTGCCAGCTCAACAGGCAGCTGGGGCACTGAAGCTTTCTTT.

About this clonotype: The conserved final phenylalanine or tryptophan is absent from the CDR3, which likely points to a read error. The CDR3 region has the DNA TGTGCCAGCGGCCTCGCGGGAGTAGTAGATACGCAGTATTCT. Translated: CASGLAGVVDTQYS. The chain employs TRBV12-3 or TRBV12-4 and TRBJ2-3, with 7 bases that match TRBD2. This CDR3 spans 14 amino acids. With V trimmed by 8 bases and J by 5 bases, 10 bases remained unmatched.

This clonotype was counted ten times or more. The J gene is TRBJ2-7, the V gene TRBV2; TRBD2 matches 14 bases. The CDR3 length is 14 residues. J gave up 2 bases and V 9 bases, and 3 bases lay outside the gene matches. Germline lookup yields CDR1 SNHLY and CDR2 FYNNEI. The CDR3 DNA reads as TGTGCCAGTAGACTAGCGGGAGGGACCTACGAGCAGTACTTC. Its protein product is CASRLAGGTYEQYF.

About this clonotype: With a much larger clone just one base away, this may be a read error. This sequence joins TRBV5-5 and TRBJ1-4; D may be TRBD1 (5 bases). V shed 0 bases and J shed 3 bases, with 12 bases lying between them. Germline loops: CDR1 SGHKS, CDR2 YYEKEE (reference sequence). The CDR3 loop spans 16 amino acids. CDR3 nucleotides: TGTGCCAGCAGCTTGGTCGGGGCGTACGCTAATGAAAAACTGTTTTTT. This codes for CASSLVGAYANEKLFF.

The table lists this clonotype with many counts. This clone may be a read error of a much larger clone one base away. The CDR3 does not end in the conserved phenylalanine or tryptophan, so this is likely a read error. V and J are TRBV7-9 and TRBJ2-7, with D maybe TRBD1 (6 bases). The CDR3 runs 14 residues. The germline V gene has CDR1 SEHNR and CDR2 FQNEAQ (reference sequence). The V end lost 5 bases, the J end lost 0 bases, and 11 bases lay between the germline ends. The DNA of the CDR3 is TGTGCCAGCAGCCATGAGACAGGCTCCTACGAGCAGTACCTC. The encoded protein is CASSHETGSYEQYL.

The chain is built from TRBV5-1 and TRBJ1-4; tentatively, D is TRBD1 (6 bases). In germline, CDR1 is SGHRS, CDR2 YFSETQ. V was pared by 3 bases and J by 4 bases, with 10 bases between. There are 14 residues in the CDR3. The DNA for the CDR3 is TGCGCCAGCAGCTCGGGGGCTCGTAATGAAAAACTGTTTTTT. This translates into CASSSGARNEKLFF. The full variable domain, in which reference TRBV5-1 and TRBJ1-4 provide the parts outside the CDR3, is KAGVTQTPRYLIKTRGQQVTLSCSPISGHRSVSWYQQTPGQGLQFLFEYFSETQRNKGNFPGRFSGRQFSNSRSEMNVSTLELGDSALYLCASSSGARNEKLFFGSGTQLSVL.